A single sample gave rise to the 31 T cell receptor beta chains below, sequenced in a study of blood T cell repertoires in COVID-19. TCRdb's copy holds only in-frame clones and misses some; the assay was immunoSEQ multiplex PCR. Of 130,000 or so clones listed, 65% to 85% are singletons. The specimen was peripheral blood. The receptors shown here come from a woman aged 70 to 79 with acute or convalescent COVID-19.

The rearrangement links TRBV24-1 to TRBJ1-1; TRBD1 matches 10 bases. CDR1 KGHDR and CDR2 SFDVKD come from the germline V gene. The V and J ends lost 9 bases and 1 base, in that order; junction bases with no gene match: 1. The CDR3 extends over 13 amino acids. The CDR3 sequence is CATRDRGNTEAFF. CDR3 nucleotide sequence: TGTGCCACCCGGGACAGGGGGAACACTGAAGCTTTCTTT.

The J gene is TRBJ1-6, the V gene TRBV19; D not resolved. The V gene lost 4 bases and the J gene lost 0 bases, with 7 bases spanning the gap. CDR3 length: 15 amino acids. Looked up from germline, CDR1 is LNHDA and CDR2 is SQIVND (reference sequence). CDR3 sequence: CASSTGGSYNSPLHF. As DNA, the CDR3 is TGTGCCAGTAGTACAGGAGGCTCCTATAATTCACCCCTCCACTTT.

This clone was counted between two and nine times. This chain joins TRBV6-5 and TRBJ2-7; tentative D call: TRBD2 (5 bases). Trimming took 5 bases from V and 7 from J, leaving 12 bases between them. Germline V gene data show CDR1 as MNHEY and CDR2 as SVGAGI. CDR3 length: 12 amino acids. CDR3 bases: TGTGCCAGCAGTCCGGAGGATTGGGAGCAGTACGTC. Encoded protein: CASSPEDWEQYV.

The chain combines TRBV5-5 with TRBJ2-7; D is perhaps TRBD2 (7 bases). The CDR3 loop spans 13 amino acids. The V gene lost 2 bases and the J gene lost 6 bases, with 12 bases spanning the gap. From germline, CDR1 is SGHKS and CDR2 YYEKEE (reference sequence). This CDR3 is CASSFGGHGEQYF. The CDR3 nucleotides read TGTGCCAGCAGCTTCGGGGGGCACGGCGAGCAGTACTTC.

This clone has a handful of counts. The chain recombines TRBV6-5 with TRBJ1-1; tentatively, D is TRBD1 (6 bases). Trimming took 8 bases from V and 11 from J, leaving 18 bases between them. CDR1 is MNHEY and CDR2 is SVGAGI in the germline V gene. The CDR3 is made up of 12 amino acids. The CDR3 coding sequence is TGTGCCAGCGGGTACAGGGAAAATGGCGCTTTCTTT. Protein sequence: CASGYRENGAFF.

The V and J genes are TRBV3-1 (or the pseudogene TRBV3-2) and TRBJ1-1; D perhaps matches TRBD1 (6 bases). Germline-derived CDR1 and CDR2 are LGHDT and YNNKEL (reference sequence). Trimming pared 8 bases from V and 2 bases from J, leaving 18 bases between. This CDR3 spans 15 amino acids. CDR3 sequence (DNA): TGTGCCAGCCAGGGGCGGGCAGGGATTAACACTGAAGCTTTCTTT. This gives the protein CASQGRAGINTEAFF.

CDR3 nucleotide sequence: TGTGCCAGCAGCTACCATCTAAATCCTCAAGAGACCCAGTACTTC. It is translated as CASSYHLNPQETQYF. The chain is built from TRBV7-2 and TRBJ2-5; D not certain. From germline, CDR1 is SGHTA and CDR2 FQGNSA. The CDR3 is made up of 15 amino acids. V lost 4 bases and J 2 bases, leaving 14 bases between the germline ends.

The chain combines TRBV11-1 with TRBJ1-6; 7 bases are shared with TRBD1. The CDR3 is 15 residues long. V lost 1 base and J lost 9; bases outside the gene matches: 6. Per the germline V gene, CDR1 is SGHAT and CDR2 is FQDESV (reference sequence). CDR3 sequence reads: CASSLGGGKGSPLHF. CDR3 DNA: TGTGCCAGCAGCTTAGGAGGGGGCAAGGGTTCACCCCTCCACTTT.

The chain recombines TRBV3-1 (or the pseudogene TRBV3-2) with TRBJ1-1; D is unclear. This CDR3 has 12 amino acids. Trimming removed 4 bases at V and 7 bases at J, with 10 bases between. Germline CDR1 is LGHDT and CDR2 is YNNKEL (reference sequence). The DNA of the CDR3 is TGTGCCAGCAGCCCAGGCGGGAGTGAAGCTTTCTTT. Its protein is CASSPGGSEAFF.

In DNA form, the CDR3 reads TGTGCCAGCTCACGATTCCAGAACCAAGAGACCCAGTACTTC. This encodes CASSRFQNQETQYF. The chain combines TRBV18 with TRBJ2-5; no clear D gene. Germline CDR1 KGHSH, CDR2 LQKENI. Trimming removed 4 bases at V and 0 bases at J, with 9 bases between. The CDR3 runs 14 residues.

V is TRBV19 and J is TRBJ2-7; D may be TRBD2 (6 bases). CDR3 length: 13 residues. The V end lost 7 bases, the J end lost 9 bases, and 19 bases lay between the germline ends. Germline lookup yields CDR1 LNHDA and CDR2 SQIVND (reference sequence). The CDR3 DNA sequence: TGTGCCAGTACTAAAGGTTTTACGGAGGGGCAGTACTTC. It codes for CASTKGFTEGQYF.

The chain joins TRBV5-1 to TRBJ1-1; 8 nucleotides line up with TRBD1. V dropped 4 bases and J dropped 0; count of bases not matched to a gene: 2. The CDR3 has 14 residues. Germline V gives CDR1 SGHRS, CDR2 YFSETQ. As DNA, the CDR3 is TGCGCCAGCAGCAGGGGACAGGTGAACACTGAAGCTTTCTTT. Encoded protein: CASSRGQVNTEAFF.

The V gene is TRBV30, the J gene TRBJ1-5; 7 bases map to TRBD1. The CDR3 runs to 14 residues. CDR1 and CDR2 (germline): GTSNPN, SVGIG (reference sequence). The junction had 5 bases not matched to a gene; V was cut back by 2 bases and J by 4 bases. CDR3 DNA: TGTGCCTGGAGTTCGGGACAGATAAATCAGCCCCAGCATTTT. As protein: CAWSSGQINQPQHF.

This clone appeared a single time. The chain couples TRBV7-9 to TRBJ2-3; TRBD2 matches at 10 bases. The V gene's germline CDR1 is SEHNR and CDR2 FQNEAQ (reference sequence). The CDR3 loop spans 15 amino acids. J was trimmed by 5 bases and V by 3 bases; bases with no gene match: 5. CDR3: CASSFSGGQGDTQYF. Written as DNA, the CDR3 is TGTGCCAGCAGCTTTAGCGGGGGGCAGGGAGATACGCAGTATTTT.

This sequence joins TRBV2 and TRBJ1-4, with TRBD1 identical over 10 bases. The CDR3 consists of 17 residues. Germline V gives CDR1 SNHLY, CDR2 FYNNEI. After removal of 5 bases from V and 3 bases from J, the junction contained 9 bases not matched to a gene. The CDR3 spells CASSYSPGTGANEKLFF. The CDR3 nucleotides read TGTGCCAGCAGTTATTCCCCCGGGACAGGGGCTAATGAAAAACTGTTTTTT.

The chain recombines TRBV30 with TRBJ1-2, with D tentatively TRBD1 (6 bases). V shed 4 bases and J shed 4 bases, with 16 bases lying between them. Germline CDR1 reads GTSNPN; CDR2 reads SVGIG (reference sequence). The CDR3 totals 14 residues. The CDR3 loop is CAWNLHRVLYGYTF. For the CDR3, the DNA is TGTGCCTGGAACCTCCACAGGGTCCTCTATGGCTACACCTTC.

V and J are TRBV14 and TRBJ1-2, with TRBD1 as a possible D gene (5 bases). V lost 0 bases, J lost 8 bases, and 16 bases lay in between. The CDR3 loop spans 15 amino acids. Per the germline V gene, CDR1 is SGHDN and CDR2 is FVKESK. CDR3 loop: CASSQDIGDFGGYTF. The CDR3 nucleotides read TGTGCCAGCAGCCAAGATATCGGGGACTTTGGGGGCTACACCTTC.

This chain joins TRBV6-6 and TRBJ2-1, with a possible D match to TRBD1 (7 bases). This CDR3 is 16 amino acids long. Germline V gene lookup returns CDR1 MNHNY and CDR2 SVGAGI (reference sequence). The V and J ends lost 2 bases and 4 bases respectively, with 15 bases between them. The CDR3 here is CASSYRSQGGYNEQFF. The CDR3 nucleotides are TGTGCCAGCAGTTACCGCTCCCAGGGGGGATACAATGAGCAGTTCTTC.

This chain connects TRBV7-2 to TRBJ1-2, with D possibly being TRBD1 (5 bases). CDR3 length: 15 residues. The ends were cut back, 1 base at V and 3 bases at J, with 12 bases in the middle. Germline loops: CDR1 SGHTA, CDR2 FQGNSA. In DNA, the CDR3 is TGTGCCAGCAGCTTAGACCCAGGGCTCGACTATGGCTACACCTTC. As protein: CASSLDPGLDYGYTF.

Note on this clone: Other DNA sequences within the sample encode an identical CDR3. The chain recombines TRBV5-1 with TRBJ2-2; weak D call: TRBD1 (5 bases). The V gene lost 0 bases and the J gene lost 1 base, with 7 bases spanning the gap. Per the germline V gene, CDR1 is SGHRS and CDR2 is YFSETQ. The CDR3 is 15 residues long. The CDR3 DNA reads TGCGCCAGCAGCTTGGGGCAGGGGAACACCGGGGAGCTGTTTTTT. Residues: CASSLGQGNTGELFF.

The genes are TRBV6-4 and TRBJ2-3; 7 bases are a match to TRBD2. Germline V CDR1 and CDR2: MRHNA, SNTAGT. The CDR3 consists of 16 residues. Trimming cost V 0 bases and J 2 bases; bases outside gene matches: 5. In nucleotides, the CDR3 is TGTGCCAGCAGTGACTCGGGTCGGGGGGACACAGATACGCAGTATTTT. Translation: CASSDSGRGDTDTQYF.

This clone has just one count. CDR3 in amino acids: CASSANDSPYEQYF. CDR3 sequence (DNA): TGTGCCAGTAGCGCCAATGACAGCCCCTACGAGCAGTACTTC. This rearrangement joins TRBV19 to TRBJ2-7; possibly TRBD1 for D (5 bases). The CDR3 has 14 residues. CDR1 is LNHDA, CDR2 SQIVND, per germline (reference sequence). Trimming stripped 6 bases from V and 2 bases from J, with 14 bases between.

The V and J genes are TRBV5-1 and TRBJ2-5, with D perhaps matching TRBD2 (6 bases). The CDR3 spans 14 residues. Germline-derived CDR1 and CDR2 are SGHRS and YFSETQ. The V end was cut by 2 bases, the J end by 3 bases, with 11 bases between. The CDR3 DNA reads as TGCGCCAGCAGCTTAGGACTACCCGAAGAGACCCAGTACTTC. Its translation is CASSLGLPEETQYF.

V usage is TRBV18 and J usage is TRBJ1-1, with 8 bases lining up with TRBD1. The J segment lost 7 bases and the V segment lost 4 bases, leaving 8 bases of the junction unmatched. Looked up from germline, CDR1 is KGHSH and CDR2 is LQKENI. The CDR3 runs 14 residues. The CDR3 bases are TGTGCCAGCTCACGAGGACAGGGCCAACATGAAGCTTTCTTT. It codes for CASSRGQGQHEAFF.

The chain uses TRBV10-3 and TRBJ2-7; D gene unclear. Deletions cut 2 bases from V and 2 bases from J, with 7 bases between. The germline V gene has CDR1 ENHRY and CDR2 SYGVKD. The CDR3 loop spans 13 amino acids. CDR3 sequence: CAISEGGPYEQYV. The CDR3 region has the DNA TGTGCCATCAGTGAGGGCGGCCCCTACGAGCAGTACGTC.

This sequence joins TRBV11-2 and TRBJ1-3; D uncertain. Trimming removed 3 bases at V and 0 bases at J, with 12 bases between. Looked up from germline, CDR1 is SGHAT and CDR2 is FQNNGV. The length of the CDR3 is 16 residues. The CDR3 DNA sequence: TGTGCCAGCAGCTTGCATTCGGGGTACTCTGGAAACACCATATATTTT. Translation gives CASSLHSGYSGNTIYF.

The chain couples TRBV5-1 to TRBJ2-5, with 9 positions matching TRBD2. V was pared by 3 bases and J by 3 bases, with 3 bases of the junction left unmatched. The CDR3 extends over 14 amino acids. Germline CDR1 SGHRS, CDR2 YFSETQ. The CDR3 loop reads CASSSLAGEETQYF. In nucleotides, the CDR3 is TGCGCCAGCAGCTCCTTAGCGGGGGAAGAGACCCAGTACTTC.

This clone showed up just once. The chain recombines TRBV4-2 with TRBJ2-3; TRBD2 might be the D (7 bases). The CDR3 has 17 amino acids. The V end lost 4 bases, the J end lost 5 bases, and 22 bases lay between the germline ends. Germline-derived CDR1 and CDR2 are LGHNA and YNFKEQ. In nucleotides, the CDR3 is TGTGCCAGCAGCCTTACGCTCGGGGGGCAAGTAGGAGATACGCAGTATTTT. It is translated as CASSLTLGGQVGDTQYF.

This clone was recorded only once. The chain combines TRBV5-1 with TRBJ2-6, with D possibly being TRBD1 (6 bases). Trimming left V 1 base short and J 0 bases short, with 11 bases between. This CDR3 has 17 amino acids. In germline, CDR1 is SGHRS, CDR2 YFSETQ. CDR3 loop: CASSLSTGRSGANVLTF. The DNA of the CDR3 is TGCGCCAGCAGCTTGTCGACAGGCCGCTCTGGGGCCAACGTCCTGACTTTC.

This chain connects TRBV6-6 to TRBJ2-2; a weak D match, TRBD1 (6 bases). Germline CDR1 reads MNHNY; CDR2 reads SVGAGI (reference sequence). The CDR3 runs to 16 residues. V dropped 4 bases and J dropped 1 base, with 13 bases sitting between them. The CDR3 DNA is TGTGCCAGCAGTTCCCCAGGGGAGCGGAACACCGGGGAGCTGTTTTTT. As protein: CASSSPGERNTGELFF.

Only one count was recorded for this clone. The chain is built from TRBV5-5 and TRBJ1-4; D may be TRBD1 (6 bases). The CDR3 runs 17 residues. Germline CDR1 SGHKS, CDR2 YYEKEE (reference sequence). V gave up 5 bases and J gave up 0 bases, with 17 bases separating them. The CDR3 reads CASSSQDSYPTNEKLFF. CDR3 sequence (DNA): TGTGCCAGCAGTTCTCAGGACAGTTACCCAACTAATGAAAAACTGTTTTTT.